These 15 T cell receptor beta chains were sequenced from one sample in a study of CD8 T cell repertoires and HIV-1 epitope variants. The repertoire was sequenced with immunoSEQ multiplex PCR; TCRdb's copy has only in-frame clones and lacks some. This sample has some 5,000 clones, with roughly two thirds found just once. These TCRs' antigens remain unknown. Sequences were obtained from cultured CD8+ T cells derived from PBMCs. The source of these receptors is a male donor with HIV.

The CDR3 reads CASSPGTGFNYGYTF. CDR3 nucleotides: TGTGCCAGCAGCCCCGGGACAGGTTTTAACTATGGCTACACCTTC. This chain connects TRBV11-2 to TRBJ1-2; 8 bases map to TRBD1. CDR1 and CDR2 (germline): SGHAT, FQNNGV. The CDR3 sequence is 15 residues long. With 5 bases clipped from V and 1 base from J, the junction kept 6 bases outside the gene matches. Supplemented by reference TRBV11-2 and TRBJ1-2, the full variable domain reads EAGVAQSPRYKIIEKRQSVAFWCNPISGHATLYWYQQILGQGPKLLIQFQNNGVVDDSQLPKDRFSAERLKGVDSTLKIQPAKLEDSAVYLCASSPGTGFNYGYTFGSGTRLTVV.

The V gene is TRBV7-9, the J gene TRBJ1-1, with TRBD1 identical over 7 bases. This CDR3 comprises 14 residues. The germline gives CDR1 SEHNR, CDR2 FQNEAQ (reference sequence). V trimming: 4 bases; J trimming: 6 bases; junction bases outside the gene matches: 8. The CDR3 DNA follows: TGTGCCAGCAGCTCGGATAGGGGGCACGCTGAAGCTTTCTTT. Translating it yields CASSSDRGHAEAFF.

This sequence joins TRBV11-2 and TRBJ2-7; 8 positions match TRBD2. There are 16 residues in the CDR3. In germline, CDR1 is SGHAT, CDR2 FQNNGV. V shed 0 bases, J shed 3 bases, and the junction held 7 bases outside the gene matches. CDR3 loop: CASSLDEGTSGYEQYF. The CDR3 DNA is TGTGCCAGCAGCTTAGATGAGGGTACTAGCGGCTACGAGCAGTACTTC.

The chain couples TRBV19 to TRBJ2-1; 7 nucleotides match TRBD2. The germline V gene has CDR1 LNHDA and CDR2 SQIVND (reference sequence). V shed 3 bases, J shed 5 bases, and the junction held 7 bases outside the gene matches. The length of the CDR3 is 15 residues. The DNA for the CDR3 is TGTGCCAGTAGTATCTGGGGGGGAACGGACAATGAGCAGTTCTTC. Its protein product is CASSIWGGTDNEQFF.

This rearrangement joins TRBV4-3 to TRBJ2-7; 8 nucleotides agree with TRBD1. V gave up 4 bases and J gave up 3 bases; unmatched junction bases: 8. In germline, CDR1 is LGHNA, CDR2 YSLEER. This CDR3 has 15 residues. CDR3 DNA: TGCGCCAGCAGCCCAGGACAGGGCCCGGACTACGAGCAGTACTTC. It codes for CASSPGQGPDYEQYF.

The chain recombines TRBV11-1 with TRBJ2-7; 9 nucleotides line up with TRBD1. The CDR3 runs to 14 residues. CDR1 and CDR2 from the germline V gene are SGHAT and FQDESV (reference sequence). The junction had 5 bases not matched to a gene; V was cut back by 5 bases and J by 3 bases. The CDR3 here is CASSPPGQGYEQYF. The CDR3 DNA reads TGTGCCAGCAGCCCGCCGGGACAGGGCTACGAGCAGTACTTC.

This clone is medium-sized (0.01 to 0.1%). The J gene is TRBJ2-7, the V gene TRBV4-2; the match to TRBD1 covers 7 bases. Germline CDR1 and CDR2: LGHNA and YNFKEQ. Trimming removed 2 bases from V and 5 bases from J; junction bases left unmatched: 3. The CDR3 loop spans 13 amino acids. The CDR3 DNA reads as TGTGCCAGCAGCCAAACAGGGGTCAACGAGCAGTACTTC. This codes for CASSQTGVNEQYF.

In this sample, this clone is medium-sized. The gene calls are TRBV13 and TRBJ1-3; 7 positions agree with TRBD1. The germline V gene has CDR1 PRHDT and CDR2 FYEKMQ (reference sequence). The CDR3 contains 15 residues. The trim removed 5 bases at V and 5 bases at J, leaving 9 bases unmatched. This chain's CDR3 is CASSPDRDGRNTIYF. The CDR3 nucleotides read TGTGCCAGCAGCCCTGACAGGGACGGGCGAAACACCATATATTTT. The whole variable domain, filled in from reference TRBV13 and TRBJ1-3, reads AAGVIQSPRHLIKEKRETATLKCYPIPRHDTVYWYQQGPGQDPQFLISFYEKMQSDKGSIPDRFSAQQFSDYHSELNMSSLELGDSALYFCASSPDRDGRNTIYFGEGSWLTVV.

The rearrangement links TRBV6-5 to TRBJ2-7; D not certain. The CDR3 is 11 residues long. V shed 4 bases and J shed 3 bases, with 4 bases lying between them. Germline assignment: CDR1 MNHEY and CDR2 SVGAGI. The CDR3 nucleotides are TGTGCCAGCAGTTTTAACTACGAGCAGTACTTC. Its translation is CASSFNYEQYF.

This chain links TRBV5-1 with TRBJ2-7; 9 bases match TRBD1. Germline V gives CDR1 SGHRS, CDR2 YFSETQ. CDR3 length: 13 residues. Trimming cost V 4 bases and J 8 bases; bases outside gene matches: 7. CDR3 protein: CASSPGTGQKQYF. CDR3 bases: TGCGCCAGCAGCCCTGGGACAGGGCAAAAGCAGTACTTC.

This clone was observed once. V is TRBV27 and J is TRBJ2-7; no firm D call. The CDR3 covers 13 residues. The V and J ends lost 2 bases and 3 bases respectively, with 8 bases between them. CDR1 and CDR2 from the germline V gene are MNHEY and SMNVEV (reference sequence). This chain's CDR3 is CASSLRALYEQYF. CDR3 nucleotides: TGTGCCAGCAGTTTACGGGCCCTCTACGAGCAGTACTTC.

This clone was counted a few times. The chain couples TRBV15 to TRBJ2-2, with D tentatively TRBD2 (6 bases). CDR1 and CDR2 from the germline V gene are LNHNV and YYDKDF (reference sequence). This CDR3 is built from 16 residues. Trimming took 0 bases from V and 3 from J, leaving 11 bases between them. This CDR3 reads CATSRDGREDTGELFF. Written as DNA, the CDR3 is TGTGCCACCAGCAGAGATGGCAGGGAGGACACCGGGGAGCTGTTTTTT.

The chain recombines TRBV27 with TRBJ1-5; D gene unclear. Germline CDR1 MNHEY, CDR2 SMNVEV (reference sequence). Trimming took off 5 bases at V and 3 bases at J, with 11 bases between the two ends. The CDR3 is 14 residues long. The CDR3 spells CASSLGGPNQPQHF. The CDR3 nucleotides read TGTGCCAGCAGTCTTGGCGGTCCCAATCAGCCCCAGCATTTT.

The rearrangement links TRBV27 to TRBJ2-7; D call uncertain. Trimming removed 0 bases from V and 3 bases from J, with 12 bases in between. CDR1 is MNHEY, CDR2 SMNVEV, per germline (reference sequence). The CDR3 length is 15 residues. CDR3 nucleotides: TGTGCCAGCAGTTTATCCCCAGCCCTAAACTACGAGCAGTACTTC. Its translation is CASSLSPALNYEQYF.

The genes are TRBV7-9 and TRBJ2-5; D is perhaps TRBD1 (7 bases). The J call is in doubt because the DNA end fits TRBJ2-7 better. Germline V gene data show CDR1 as SEHNR and CDR2 as FQNEAQ (reference sequence). The CDR3 is made up of 14 amino acids. CDR3 DNA: TGTGCCAGCAGCTCCGGGCGGGACAGCTACGAGCAGTACTTC. Its protein product is CASSSGRDSYEQYF.